These T cell receptor beta chains were read from a single sample in a study of CD8+ T cells in alopecia areata. Assay: immunoSEQ multiplex PCR; the TCRdb copy retains only in-frame clones and omits some. The sample holds 150,000 to 200,000 clones, 40% to 65% seen once. The sample consisted of CD8+ T cells sorted from blood, taken at week 52, from a patient treated with tofacitinib. The source is a human donor with alopecia areata. CDR3s include the opening cysteine and the closing phenylalanine or tryptophan. A D gene is named only where the DNA matches it firmly. Part of the rows lack a size; the others show once, few, many or a class for expanded clones.

V gene	clone size	J gene	D gene	CDR3 DNA	CDR3 protein
TRBV30	-	TRBJ1-6	-	TGTGCCTGGAGTGTGGGAAAGGGTTCACCCCTCCACTTT	CAWSVGKGSPLHF
TRBV30	-	TRBJ2-1	-	TGTGCCTGGAGTGTTGGGGCAGTATACAATGAGCAGTTCTTC	CAWSVGAVYNEQFF
TRBV10-3	-	TRBJ2-7	-	TGTGCCATCAGTGACGGGCAGGGGTACTACGAGCAGTACTTC	CAISDGQGYYEQYF
TRBV13	-	TRBJ1-1	-	TGTGCCAGCAGCTTATATACAGGGGAAGCTTTCTTT	CASSLYTGEAFF
TRBV7-9	-	TRBJ1-1	-	TGTGCCAGCAGCTTAGCCCGGGGCTGGTCTGAAGCTTTCTTT	CASSLARGWSEAFF
TRBV30	-	TRBJ2-7	-	TGTGCCTGGACGGATTCCTACGAGCAGTACTTC	CAWTDSYEQYF
TRBV29-1	-	TRBJ1-2	-	TGCAGCGCAAAGACGGGACGGTCCTATGGCTACACCTTC	CSAKTGRSYGYTF
TRBV7-9	-	TRBJ1-4	-	TGTGCCAGCAGCGACTCAGGGATGGGGGATGAAAAACTGTTTTTT	CASSDSGMGDEKLFF
TRBV27	few	TRBJ2-1	-	TGTGCCAGCAGTAACGGCCCTCAGTCGGCCCCCGTTGGGAATGAGCAGTTCTTC	CASSNGPQSAPVGNEQFF
TRBV29-1	few	TRBJ2-3	-	TGCAGCGTTGAAGATCTAGGCGAGTCTGGCACAGATACGCAGTATTTT	CSVEDLGESGTDTQYF
TRBV29-1	-	TRBJ1-4	-	TGCAGCGTTGGACGGCCTAATGAAAAACTGTTTTTT	CSVGRPNEKLFF
TRBV7-9	-	TRBJ1-2	-	TGTGCCAGCAGCCGTGGGGACTTTTTATATGGCTACACCTTC	CASSRGDFLYGYTF
TRBV30	-	TRBJ2-7	-	TGTGCCGCGGGCCAGGAGAGATACGAGCAGTACTTC	CAAGQERYEQYF
TRBV5-6	-	TRBJ1-1	-	TGTGCCAGCAGCTTGGGACTCGAGGGAGCTTTCTTT	CASSLGLEGAFF
TRBV29-1	-	TRBJ1-2	-	TGCAGCGTTGAATCGGGGGTATATGGCTACACCTTC	CSVESGVYGYTF
TRBV6-5	-	TRBJ2-3	-	TGTGCCAGCACCCCCCGTCGGGGCACAGATACGCAGTATTTT	CASTPRRGTDTQYF
TRBV6-1	-	TRBJ2-5	-	TGTGCCAGCCACAGTCCAGTCCAAGAGACCCAGTACTTC	CASHSPVQETQYF
TRBV29-1	few	TRBJ2-3	-	TGCAGCGTGGCCTTGAGGGACCTGGGAACAGATACGCAGTATTTT	CSVALRDLGTDTQYF
TRBV5-6	-	TRBJ1-2	-	TGTGCCAGCAGCACCGTGGAGCTCTACTATGGCTACACCTTC	CASSTVELYYGYTF
TRBV6-5	-	TRBJ2-1	TRBD1	TGTGCCAGCAGTGGACAGGGGAGGGATGAGCAGTTCTTC	CASSGQGRDEQFF
TRBV30	-	TRBJ2-4	-	TGTGCCTGGAGCCACTTGGGGGCCGATGGGCCGAACATTCAGTACTTC	CAWSHLGADGPNIQYF
TRBV10-2	-	TRBJ2-2	TRBD2	TGCGCCAGCATATCAGGACTAGCGAACACCGGGGAGCTGTTTTTT	CASISGLANTGELFF
TRBV2	-	TRBJ2-3	-	TGTGCCAGCAGTGTGTCGACGGATACGCAGTATTTT	CASSVSTDTQYF
TRBV11-2	-	TRBJ2-2	-	TGTGCCACCATGCCCTGGCGGGGAACCGGGGAGCTGTTTTTT	CATMPWRGTGELFF
TRBV7-9	-	TRBJ1-2	-	TGTGCCAGCAGCTTAACAGGGAAATGGGAGGGCTACACCTTC	CASSLTGKWEGYTF
TRBV6-4	-	TRBJ1-3	-	TGTGCCAGCAGTCTCTTAGTTTGGATCCTCTCTGGAAACACCATATATTTT	CASSLLVWILSGNTIYF
TRBV7-6	few	TRBJ1-1	-	TGTGCCAGCAGGGGCAGGCCGGGGAACACTGAAGCTTTCTTT	CASRGRPGNTEAFF
TRBV27	-	TRBJ1-6	-	TGTGCCAGCAGTTTTGGTGGGGGGACTAATTCACCCCTCCACTTT	CASSFGGGTNSPLHF
TRBV11-2	once	TRBJ2-1	TRBD2	TGTGCCAGCAGCCCGACTAGCGGGGGTGAAGACAATGAGCAGTTCTTC	CASSPTSGGEDNEQFF
TRBV7-9	-	TRBJ1-2	TRBD1	TGTGCCAGCAATCCTGACAGGGGAGACGGCTACACCTTC	CASNPDRGDGYTF
TRBV7-2	few	TRBJ1-5	TRBD1	TGTGCCAGCAGCTGGGACTCAGGGGGCGGTCAGCCCCAGCATTTT	CASSWDSGGGQPQHF
TRBV4-2	-	TRBJ1-5	-	TGTGCCAGCAGCCAAGTGACCGATGTGGGTCGAAATCAGCCCCAGCATTTT	CASSQVTDVGRNQPQHF
TRBV30	-	TRBJ1-1	-	TGTGCCTGGAGTGTACACGTACGAGGGATGAACACTGAAGCTTTCTTT	CAWSVHVRGMNTEAFF
TRBV6-5	-	TRBJ2-7	TRBD1	TGTGCCAGCAGTTCGCCGACAGGGGAACGGTACGAGCAGTACTTC	CASSSPTGERYEQYF